These 27 T cell receptor beta chains originate from one sample sequenced in a study of OX40 agonist ivuxolimab in advanced cancers. Method: immunoSEQ multiplex PCR; TCRdb's copy keeps in-frame clones and lacks some. The table has some 73,000 clones, around 89% seen once. The sample in question was CD4+ or CD8+ T cells sorted from blood, obtained in a trial of the OX40 agonist ivuxolimab. Receptors originate from an adult with an advanced solid tumor such as melanoma, head and neck, liver or kidney cancer.

This chain uses TRBV6-1 with TRBJ2-3; possible D gene TRBD1, 5 bases. There are 17 residues in the CDR3. V was trimmed by 0 bases and J by 1 base, leaving 14 bases between them. In germline, CDR1 is MNHNS, CDR2 SASEGT. In DNA form, the CDR3 reads TGTGCCAGCAGTGAAGCGCCTGGCAGGGCCGGCACAGATACGCAGTATTTT. Its protein product is CASSEAPGRAGTDTQYF.

This rearrangement joins TRBV6-5 to TRBJ2-2; D possibly corresponds to TRBD1 (5 bases). V gave up 6 bases and J gave up 7 bases, with 9 bases separating them. The germline V gene has CDR1 MNHEY and CDR2 SVGAGI. The CDR3 has 12 amino acids. CDR3: CASSGDSGELFF. The CDR3 DNA follows: TGTGCCAGCAGCGGCGACAGCGGGGAGCTGTTTTTT.

The chain is built from TRBV2 and TRBJ2-2; D remains unclear. This CDR3 contains 11 residues. V lost 5 bases and J lost 5, with 3 bases in between. CDR1 and CDR2 (germline): SNHLY, FYNNEI. CDR3 loop: CASSQTGELFF. CDR3 DNA sequence: TGTGCCAGCAGTCAGACCGGGGAGCTGTTTTTT.

The CDR3 sequence is CASSLVGQGALYEQYF. The CDR3 region has the DNA TGTGCCAGCAGTTTGGTGGGACAGGGAGCCCTCTACGAGCAGTACTTC. The J gene is TRBJ2-7, the V gene TRBV27; 9 bases match TRBD1. The germline CDR1 and CDR2 sequences are MNHEY and SMNVEV (reference sequence). Germline trimming cut 3 bases from V and 3 bases from J; bases unmatched to any gene: 9. The CDR3 loop spans 16 amino acids.

V gene TRBV19 combines with J gene TRBJ2-7; 7 bases are shared with TRBD2. Germline-derived CDR1 and CDR2 are LNHDA and SQIVND (reference sequence). The trim removed 1 base at V and 5 bases at J, leaving 5 bases unmatched. This CDR3 spans 14 amino acids. The CDR3 DNA follows: TGTGCCAGTAGTATAGCACTAGCGAGTGACGAGCAGTACTTC. It is translated as CASSIALASDEQYF.

V and J are TRBV30 and TRBJ1-2, with a tentative D call TRBD1 (5 bases). Per germline, CDR1 GTSNPN and CDR2 SVGIG (reference sequence). This CDR3 has 13 residues. V lost 1 base to trimming and J lost 7 bases, with 13 bases between them. The CDR3 sequence is CAWSGAGTAGYTF. The CDR3 coding sequence is TGTGCCTGGAGTGGCGCGGGGACCGCTGGCTACACCTTC.

In this sample, this clone turned up a few times. The J gene is TRBJ2-7, the V gene TRBV7-8; 8 positions agree with TRBD2. The CDR3 runs 16 residues. In germline, CDR1 is SGHVS, CDR2 FQNEAQ. V gave up 5 bases and J gave up 4 bases; unmatched junction bases: 13. The CDR3, as DNA: TGTGCCAGCAGCCTCCTCGAGGGACTAGGAATTTACGAGCAGTACTTC. It specifies CASSLLEGLGIYEQYF. Filled out from reference TRBV7-8 and TRBJ2-7, the complete variable domain reads GAGVSQSPRYKVAKRGQDVALRCDPISGHVSLFWYQQALGQGPEFLTYFQNEAQLDKSGLPSDRFFAERPEGSVSTLKIQRTQQEDSAVYLCASSLLEGLGIYEQYFGPGTRLTVT.

The chain couples TRBV7-7 to TRBJ2-7; 8 bases match TRBD1. The CDR3 runs 15 residues. Germline V CDR1 and CDR2: SSHAT, FNYEAQ (reference sequence). The J segment lost 0 bases and the V segment lost 5 bases, leaving 6 bases of the junction unmatched. CDR3 in amino acids: CASSQNRGTSYEQYF. CDR3 bases: TGTGCCAGCAGCCAAAACAGGGGGACCTCCTACGAGCAGTACTTC.

The chain links TRBV29-1 to TRBJ2-7, with 9 bases lining up with TRBD1. V gave up 8 bases and J gave up 1 base; unmatched junction bases: 6. The CDR3 sequence is 13 residues long. Germline V gives CDR1 SQVTM, CDR2 ANQGSEA. CDR3 protein: CSSQTGGSYEQYF. DNA of the CDR3: TGCAGCTCTCAGACAGGGGGTTCCTACGAGCAGTACTTC.

The chain carries TRBV7-6 and TRBJ1-1; D is possibly TRBD1 (6 bases). V dropped 0 bases and J dropped 5 bases, with 16 bases sitting between them. The CDR3 sequence is 16 residues long. Germline CDR1 and CDR2: SGHVS and FNYEAQ. The CDR3 region has the DNA TGTGCCAGCAGCTTAGCGCTCGGGGGGGCCGGGACTGAAGCTTTCTTT. Translation gives CASSLALGGAGTEAFF.

This chain uses TRBV28 with TRBJ1-2, with D possibly matching TRBD1 (6 bases). CDR3 length: 14 amino acids. Germline V gene lookup returns CDR1 MDHEN and CDR2 SYDVKM. The V end lost 1 base, the J end lost 2 bases, and 8 bases lay between the germline ends. The CDR3 sequence: CASSLLQGNYGYTF. CDR3 sequence (DNA): TGTGCCAGCAGTTTATTGCAGGGGAACTATGGCTACACCTTC.

The chain employs TRBV5-4 and TRBJ2-2; D is unclear. Germline V gene sequence: CDR1 SGHNT, CDR2 YYREEE (reference sequence). V was cut by 0 bases and J by 8 bases, with 5 bases left in between. This CDR3 is built from 12 residues. The CDR3 protein is CASSLAGGELFF. Here the CDR3 DNA reads TGTGCCAGCAGCTTGGCCGGGGGGGAGCTGTTTTTT.

The chain recombines TRBV7-9 with TRBJ1-2; 7 positions agree with TRBD1. J lost 7 bases, V lost 5 bases, and 19 bases had no gene match. Germline V CDR1 and CDR2: SEHNR, FQNEAQ (reference sequence). The CDR3 has 17 residues. The CDR3 sequence is CASSALPGGTTGGGYTF. As DNA, the CDR3 is TGTGCCAGCAGCGCACTTCCAGGGGGGACGACCGGGGGTGGCTACACCTTC.

The V and J genes are TRBV7-7 and TRBJ2-5; possibly TRBD1 for D (5 bases). The CDR3 runs to 15 residues. V lost 4 bases and J lost 4, with 16 bases in between. CDR1 and CDR2 from the germline V gene are SSHAT and FNYEAQ (reference sequence). The CDR3: CASSYLFRVGETQYF. For the CDR3, the DNA is TGTGCCAGCAGCTATTTATTCAGGGTAGGAGAGACCCAGTACTTC.

The chain recombines TRBV9 with TRBJ2-3; tentatively, D is TRBD1 (6 bases). The CDR3 has 15 amino acids. Germline V gene sequence: CDR1 SGDLS, CDR2 YYNGEE. The ends were cut back, 3 bases at V and 0 bases at J, with 11 bases in the middle. CDR3 region: CASSDFGQSTDTQYF. The CDR3 coding sequence is TGTGCCAGCAGCGATTTTGGACAGAGCACAGATACGCAGTATTTT.

The CDR3 DNA is TGCGCCAGCAGTCACGACAGGAAGAACTATGGCTACACCTTC. Its protein product is CASSHDRKNYGYTF. This chain links TRBV5-1 with TRBJ1-2; D might be TRBD1 (6 bases). This CDR3 is 14 amino acids long. Germline loops: CDR1 SGHRS, CDR2 YFSETQ. Trimming pared 5 bases from V and 2 bases from J, leaving 13 bases between.

This clone showed up just a few times. V and J are TRBV27 and TRBJ2-7; the D gene is possibly TRBD1 (7 bases). CDR1 is MNHEY and CDR2 is SMNVEV in the germline V gene (reference sequence). V gave up 3 bases and J gave up 6 bases, with 18 bases separating them. CDR3 length equals 15 residues. The CDR3 sequence: CASSFAGGPGGEQYF. The CDR3 DNA reads as TGTGCCAGCAGTTTTGCAGGGGGGCCCGGGGGCGAGCAGTACTTC.

This clone turned up a few times. The chain couples TRBV2 to TRBJ2-7, with 7 bases matching TRBD2. Germline-derived CDR1 and CDR2 are SNHLY and FYNNEI. V was pared by 5 bases and J by 2 bases, with 9 bases of the junction left unmatched. This CDR3 has 15 residues. As DNA, the CDR3 is TGTGCCAGCAGTACCCCCCCGGGGGGACCCTACGAGCAGTACTTC. Protein sequence: CASSTPPGGPYEQYF.

This chain joins TRBV7-9 and TRBJ2-5, with 10 bases that match TRBD1. The DNA end lines up better with TRBJ2-7; the J call may be wrong. This CDR3 is built from 15 residues. CDR1 and CDR2 (germline): SEHNR, FQNEAQ (reference sequence). The CDR3 DNA follows: TGTGCCAGCAGCTTCCCCCGGGACAGGGGATACGAGCAGTACTTC. Translated: CASSFPRDRGYEQYF.

With respect to this clone: Other DNA sequences in this sample translate to the same CDR3. V gene TRBV19 combines with J gene TRBJ1-1, with D possibly TRBD1 on 5 matching bases. CDR1 and CDR2 (germline): LNHDA, SQIVND (reference sequence). Trimming left V 3 bases short and J 2 bases short, with 7 bases between. This CDR3 spans 13 amino acids. The DNA for the CDR3 is TGTGCCAGTAGTATCGGGGCAAACACTGAAGCTTTCTTT. As protein: CASSIGANTEAFF.

The J gene is TRBJ2-7, the V gene TRBV19; TRBD1 matches 9 bases. There are 15 residues in the CDR3. The ends lost 1 base at V and 5 bases at J; junction bases unmatched: 6. Germline V gene data show CDR1 as LNHDA and CDR2 as SQIVND (reference sequence). The CDR3 is CASSIAGQGVDEQYF. CDR3 DNA: TGTGCCAGTAGTATAGCGGGACAGGGAGTCGACGAGCAGTACTTC.

This sequence joins TRBV7-9 and TRBJ2-2; D is perhaps TRBD1 or TRBD2 (5 bases each). V gave up 7 bases and J gave up 0 bases, with 9 bases separating them. From germline, CDR1 is SEHNR and CDR2 FQNEAQ (reference sequence). The CDR3 spans 14 residues. CDR3 amino acids: CASKGRTNTGELFF. The DNA of the CDR3 is TGTGCCAGCAAGGGACGTACGAACACCGGGGAGCTGTTTTTT.

This chain links TRBV28 with TRBJ2-1; D possibly corresponds to TRBD1 (8 bases). This CDR3 is 14 amino acids long. V lost 10 bases and J lost 6, with 19 bases in between. Germline CDR1 MDHEN, CDR2 SYDVKM. The CDR3 sequence is CATEGGDRLNEQFF. As DNA, the CDR3 is TGTGCCACGGAGGGGGGGGACAGGCTCAATGAGCAGTTCTTC.

The chain recombines TRBV5-1 with TRBJ2-7; 8 bases match TRBD1. The CDR3 is 17 residues long. Germline CDR1 and CDR2: SGHRS and YFSETQ. V trimming: 6 bases; J trimming: 5 bases; junction bases outside the gene matches: 19. The CDR3 spells CASNYYPGQGTLDEQYF. The DNA of the CDR3 is TGCGCCAGCAACTACTACCCTGGACAGGGAACTCTGGACGAGCAGTACTTC. The full variable domain, in which reference TRBV5-1 and TRBJ2-7 provide the parts outside the CDR3, is KAGVTQTPRYLIKTRGQQVTLSCSPISGHRSVSWYQQTPGQGLQFLFEYFSETQRNKGNFPGRFSGRQFSNSRSEMNVSTLELGDSALYLCASNYYPGQGTLDEQYFGPGTRLTVT.

The count of this clone is one. This chain joins TRBV28 and TRBJ1-5; 7 bases fit TRBD1. Per the germline V gene, CDR1 is MDHEN and CDR2 is SYDVKM. Losses at the gene ends were 10 bases for V and 2 bases for J; bases not matched to a gene: 8. The CDR3 sequence is 14 residues long. The CDR3 sequence is CATSQQGRNQPQHF. For the CDR3, the DNA is TGTGCCACCTCGCAACAGGGGCGCAATCAGCCCCAGCATTTT.

This clone was seen once. The chain combines TRBV5-6 with TRBJ1-2; no definite D call. Germline V gene sequence: CDR1 SGHDT, CDR2 YYEEEE. Trimming shortened V by 0 bases and J by 2 bases, and 5 bases separated the two germline ends. This CDR3 spans 13 amino acids. The CDR3 DNA is TGTGCCAGCAGCTTGGCTGAGAACTATGGCTACACCTTC. Its translation is CASSLAENYGYTF.

The genes are TRBV5-8 and TRBJ1-1, with no clear D. This CDR3 has 13 amino acids. Trimming removed 0 bases from V and 3 bases from J, with 6 bases in between. Germline V gives CDR1 SGHTS, CDR2 YDEGEE. The CDR3 bases are TGTGCCAGCAGCTTGGCTGGGTACACTGAAGCTTTCTTT. Amino acid sequence: CASSLAGYTEAFF.